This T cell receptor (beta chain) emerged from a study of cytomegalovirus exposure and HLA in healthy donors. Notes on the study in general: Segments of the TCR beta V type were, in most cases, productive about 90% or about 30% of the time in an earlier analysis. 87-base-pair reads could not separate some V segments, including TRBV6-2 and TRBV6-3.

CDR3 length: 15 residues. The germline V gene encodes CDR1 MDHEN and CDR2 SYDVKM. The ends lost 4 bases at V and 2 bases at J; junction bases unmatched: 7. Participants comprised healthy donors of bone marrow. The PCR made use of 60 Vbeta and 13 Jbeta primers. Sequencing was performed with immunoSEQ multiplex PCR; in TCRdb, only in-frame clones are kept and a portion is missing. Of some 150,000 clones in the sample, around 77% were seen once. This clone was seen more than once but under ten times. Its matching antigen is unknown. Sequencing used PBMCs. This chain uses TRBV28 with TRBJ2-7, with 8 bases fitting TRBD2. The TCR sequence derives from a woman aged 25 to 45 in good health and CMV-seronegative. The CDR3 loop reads CASSSGGTPTYEQYF. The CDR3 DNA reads TGTGCCAGCAGTTCGGGAGGGACTCCAACCTACGAGCAGTACTTC.